These 3 T cell receptor beta chains were sequenced from one sample in a study of T-cell reconstitution after alpha-beta-depleted transplantation in children. The TCRbeta library was prepared with unique molecular identifiers. Via MiXCR, TCRdb re-called the PCR reads, giving one row per CDR3 protein. The sample has around 700,000 distinct CDR3 sequences; over 10% are singletons. Source: PBMCs, taken before TCRalphabeta/CD19-depleted stem cell transplant. The receptors were gathered from a girl under 10 years old with congenital amegakaryocytic thrombocytopenia, due to receive a stem cell transplant.

In its sample, this clonotype was seen a few times. This sequence joins TRBV20-1 and TRBJ2-1, with D possibly matching TRBD2 (5 bases). CDR1 is DFQATT, CDR2 SNEGSKA, per germline (reference sequence). Trimming removed 8 bases at V and 1 base at J, with 15 bases between. The length of the CDR3 is 14 residues. The CDR3 DNA reads TGCAGTACTAAAGCGGCGCCTTCCTACAATGAGCAGTTCTTC. Its protein product is CSTKAAPSYNEQFF.

In this sample, this clonotype turned up many times. The chain is built from TRBV24-1 and TRBJ2-1, with 7 nucleotides matching TRBD2. With V trimmed by 3 bases and J by 9 bases, 4 bases remained unmatched. Germline lookup yields CDR1 KGHDR and CDR2 SFDVKD. This CDR3 is 13 amino acids long. The CDR3 DNA is TGTGCCACCAGTGATCTCGGGACTACTGAGCAGTTCTTC. Encoded protein: CATSDLGTTEQFF.

This clonotype appeared a few times. V is TRBV29-1 and J is TRBJ2-1, with 9 bases identical to TRBD2. Trimming cost V 6 bases and J 8 bases; bases outside gene matches: 17. Germline V gene sequence: CDR1 SQVTM, CDR2 ANQGSEA. This CDR3 has 16 residues. The CDR3 DNA reads as TGCAGCGTCGAGGGGGAGGTAGCGGGAGCGATAGATGAGCAGTTCTTC. This gives the protein CSVEGEVAGAIDEQFF.